This record looks at one T cell receptor (beta chain) sequence and its context. The clone's antigen remains unknown. Base qualities were left out, and no much larger clone turns up one base away. The entire isolated RNA was reverse transcribed using the High Capacity cDNA Reverse Transcription Kit, and thus expressed TCRB transcripts were sequenced. Naive, central memory and regulatory T cell samples underwent deep immunoSEQ sequencing, averaging around 3.6 million total reads per sample. After sorted cells were lysed in RLT buffer, RNA was extracted with DNase-treated RNeasy Micro or Mini kits, with the choice depending on cell number. Each cell subset was processed on its own to prevent cross-contamination, while patient and healthy donor samples were processed together. The immunoSEQ multiplex PCR was used to amplify TCRB sequences from cDNA, yielding 87-bp fragments that span the CDR3 region. The amplicons were sequenced using the Illumina HiSeq platform. In the original analysis: PCR bias was corrected computationally using synthetic template baselines, and reads within Hamming distance 2 were collapsed, with unmergeable singletons discarded. Reads were aligned against IMGT to assign V, D and J genes, CDR3 length and insertions or deletions at six rearrangement sites. Within each subset, clonotype counts were normalized to sorted cell number, and only after that were true diversity and Gini coefficients computed with the tcR R package. Repertoire sharing was quantified using the overlap coefficient calculated on TCRB nucleotide sequences. Out-of-frame TCRB sequences from naive cells were analyzed to stand in for the pre-selection repertoire. TCRdb mirrors the immuneACCESS table, restricted to in-frame sequences. Some clones are absent from its copies; in checked studies, under half trace to an unresolved V gene, and the reason for the others is unknown. V and J calls and clone size come straight from that table; D and trimming were deduced from the DNA. For this sample there are approximately 730,000 clones; about an eighth appear just once. 0.022% of the sample comes from the top ten.

The data originate from a study of beta chain features in type 1 diabetes (dated by TCRdb to the late 2010s). Study-level background: Mean age, gender distribution, total cell number and subset yield were not different between patients and healthy donors. A total of under 140,000,000 sorted cells were examined across all samples, and the number of cells per subset was strongly correlated with RNA yield. In the study, recently diagnosed type 1 diabetes patients and matched healthy donors were compared on the TCRB repertoires of their sorted circulating CD4+ T cell subsets. Regulatory and stem cell-like memory subsets were isolated from only 8 patients and roughly eight healthy donors, whereas naive and central memory subsets came from all 30 or so donors.

Each donor gave one peripheral blood draw, about 110 mL on average, collected into heparinised tubes. Naive, central memory, regulatory and stem cell-like memory CD4+ T cells were sorted on a BD FACSAria II using a panel including CD45RO, CCR7, CD25, CD127, CD95 and CD27. Purity was above 95% for every sorted population. PBMCs were separated immediately by Lymphoprep density gradient centrifugation and were stained directly, without being cultured. So that batch effects would be minimized, each experiment stained and sorted samples in pairs, pairing one healthy donor with one patient. Results the study describes overall, beyond this receptor: Naive, central memory and regulatory TCRB repertoires appeared to be more alike among patients than among healthy donors. PCR may preferentially amplify shorter templates, but because patient and control samples were amplified and corrected together, any resulting skew would affect both groups equally. Type 1 diabetes patients showed a moderate but significant shortening of TCRB CDR3 length in all four CD4+ subsets. At VDJ recombination sites, type 1 diabetes patients had fewer insertions and more deleted nucleotides, which implies abnormalities in thymic rearrangement. Because cDNA was sequenced instead of genomic DNA, highly expressing activated cells could be over-represented, though the groups showed no difference in activation or CD3 levels. Because the HLA sub-analyses included only small numbers of individuals, any influence of HLA type on TCRB rearrangement was left unresolved.

CDR1 SGHRS and CDR2 YFSETQ were looked up in the germline V gene. The CDR3 measures 14 amino acids from cysteine to phenylalanine. Only the CDR3 region is kept as DNA, spanning 42 bases read in frame from base 1. The junction carries 12 bases between V and J, which are trimmed by 1 base and 8 bases respectively. Specimen: naive CD4+ T cells from blood. Taken with the paper, the label for cell subset or site translates to: true naive CD4+ T cells. This TCR derives from a man aged 18 to 30 with type 1 diabetes. The chain is encoded by TRBV5-1 joined to TRBJ1-4; TRBD1 is perhaps the D gene, given 5 matching bases. The nucleotides are TGCGCCAGCAGCTTGAGGGGCAGGGACGAAAAACTGTTTTTT. This codes for CASSLRGRDEKLFF.